This T cell receptor (beta chain) appears in the sequencing data of a study of immune evolution from preneoplasia to lung adenocarcinoma. Note on this clone: The antigen is not known.

Resections took place in Japan or China from the mid-2010s to the late 2010s. The CDR3 has 14 amino acids. Trimming took off 5 bases at V and 4 bases at J, with 14 bases between the two ends. Germline V gene lookup returns CDR1 MNHNY and CDR2 SVGAGI (reference sequence). Data came from immunoSEQ multiplex PCR; TCRdb stores just in-frame clones and leaves some out. The sample holds 8,800 or so clones, 80% seen once. Study observations and caveats: Top clone frequencies peaked in normal lung, apparently declining through invasive adenocarcinoma. Later-stage lesions appeared to have more T cells, more diversity, less clonality.

The receptor was isolated from a person between 65 and 80 years old with lung adenocarcinoma. Sample: FFPE adjacent normal lung tissue. The genes are TRBV6-6 and TRBJ1-2; D gene ambiguous. The CDR3 loop is CASSAADRSYGYTF. CDR3 bases: TGTGCCAGCAGTGCCGCGGACCGGAGCTATGGCTACACCTTC.